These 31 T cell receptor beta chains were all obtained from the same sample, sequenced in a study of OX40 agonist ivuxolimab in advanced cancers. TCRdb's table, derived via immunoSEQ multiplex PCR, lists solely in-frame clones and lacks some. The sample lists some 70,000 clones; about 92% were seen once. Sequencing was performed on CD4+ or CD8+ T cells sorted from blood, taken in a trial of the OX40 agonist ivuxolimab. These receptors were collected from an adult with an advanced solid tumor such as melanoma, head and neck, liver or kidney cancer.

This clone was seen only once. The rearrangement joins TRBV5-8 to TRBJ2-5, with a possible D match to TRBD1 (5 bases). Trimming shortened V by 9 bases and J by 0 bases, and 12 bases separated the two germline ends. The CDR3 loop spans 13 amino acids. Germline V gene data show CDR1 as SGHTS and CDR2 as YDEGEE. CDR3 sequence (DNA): TGTGCCACAGGGATTCCCTACCAAGAGACCCAGTACTTC. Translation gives CATGIPYQETQYF.

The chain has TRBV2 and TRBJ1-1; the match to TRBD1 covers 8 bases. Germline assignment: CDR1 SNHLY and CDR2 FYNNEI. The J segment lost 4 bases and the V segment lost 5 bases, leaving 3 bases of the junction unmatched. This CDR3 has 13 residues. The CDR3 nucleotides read TGTGCCAGCAGTCTTACAGGGGGCACTGAAGCTTTCTTT. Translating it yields CASSLTGGTEAFF. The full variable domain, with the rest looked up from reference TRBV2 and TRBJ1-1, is EPEVTQTPSHQVTQMGQEVILRCVPISNHLYFYWYRQILGQKVEFLVSFYNNEISEKSEIFDDQFSVERPDGSNFTLKIRSTKLEDSAMYFCASSLTGGTEAFFGQGTRLTVV.

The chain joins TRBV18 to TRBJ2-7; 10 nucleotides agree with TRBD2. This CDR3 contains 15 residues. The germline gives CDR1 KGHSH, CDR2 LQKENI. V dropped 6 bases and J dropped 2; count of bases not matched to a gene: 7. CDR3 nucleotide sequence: TGTGCCAGCTCCCCAGGACTAGCGGATACCTACGAGCAGTACTTC. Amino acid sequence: CASSPGLADTYEQYF.

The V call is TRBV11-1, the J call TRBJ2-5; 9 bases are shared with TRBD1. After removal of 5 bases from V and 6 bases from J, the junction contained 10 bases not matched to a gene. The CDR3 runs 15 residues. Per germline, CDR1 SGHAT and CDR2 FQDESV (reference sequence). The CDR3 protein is CASSTTGTGRKTQYF. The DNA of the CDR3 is TGTGCCAGCAGCACTACCGGGACAGGGAGGAAGACCCAGTACTTC.

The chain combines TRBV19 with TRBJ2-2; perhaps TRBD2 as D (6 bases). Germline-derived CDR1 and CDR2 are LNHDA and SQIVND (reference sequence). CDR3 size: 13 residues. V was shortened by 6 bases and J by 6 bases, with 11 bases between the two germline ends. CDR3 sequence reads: CASRPLASGELFF. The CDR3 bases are TGTGCCAGTAGACCACTAGCTTCCGGGGAGCTGTTTTTT. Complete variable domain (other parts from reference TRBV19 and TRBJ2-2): DGGITQSPKYLFRKEGQNVTLSCEQNLNHDAMYWYRQDPGQGLRLIYYSQIVNDFQKGDIAEGYSVSREKKESFPLTVTSAQKNPTAFYLCASRPLASGELFFGEGSRLTVL.

CDR3 DNA: TGTGCCAGCAGCTTAACCCGGACTAGCGGGGGGCCCAACGAGCAGTACTTC. It encodes CASSLTRTSGGPNEQYF. V and J are TRBV7-2 and TRBJ2-7, with TRBD2 identical over 14 bases. Looked up from germline, CDR1 is SGHTA and CDR2 is FQGNSA. The CDR3 is 17 residues long. After removal of 2 bases from V and 5 bases from J, the junction contained 8 bases not matched to a gene.

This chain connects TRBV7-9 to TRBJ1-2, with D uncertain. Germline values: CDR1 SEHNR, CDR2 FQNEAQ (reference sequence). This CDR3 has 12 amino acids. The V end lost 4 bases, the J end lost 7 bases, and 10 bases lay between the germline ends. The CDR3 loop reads CASSSMFGGYTF. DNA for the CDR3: TGTGCCAGCAGCTCGATGTTTGGTGGCTACACCTTC.

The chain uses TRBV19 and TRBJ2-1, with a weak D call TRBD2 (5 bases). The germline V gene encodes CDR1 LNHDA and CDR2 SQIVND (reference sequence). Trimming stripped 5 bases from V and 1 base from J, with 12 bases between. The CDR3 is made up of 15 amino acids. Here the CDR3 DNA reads TGTGCCAGTAGTGATGCTAGCTTTTCCTACAATGAGCAGTTCTTC. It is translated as CASSDASFSYNEQFF.

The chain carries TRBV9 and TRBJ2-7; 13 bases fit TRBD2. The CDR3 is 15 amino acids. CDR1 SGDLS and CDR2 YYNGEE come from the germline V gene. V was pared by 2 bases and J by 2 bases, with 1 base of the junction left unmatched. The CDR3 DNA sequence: TGTGCCAGCAGCGTGACTAGCGGGGGGCCCTACGAGCAGTACTTC. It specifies CASSVTSGGPYEQYF. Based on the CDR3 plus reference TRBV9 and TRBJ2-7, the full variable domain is DSGVTQTPKHLITATGQRVTLRCSPRSGDLSVYWYQQSLDQGLQFLIQYYNGEERAKGNILERFSAQQFPDLHSELNLSSLELGDSALYFCASSVTSGGPYEQYFGPGTRLTVT.

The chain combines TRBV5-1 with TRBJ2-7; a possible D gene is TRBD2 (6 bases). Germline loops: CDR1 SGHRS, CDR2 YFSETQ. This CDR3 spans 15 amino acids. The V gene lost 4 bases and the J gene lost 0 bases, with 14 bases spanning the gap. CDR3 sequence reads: CASSPGSYPSYEQYF. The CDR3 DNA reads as TGCGCCAGCAGCCCCGGGAGTTACCCCTCCTACGAGCAGTACTTC.

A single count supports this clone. The CDR3 sequence: CASSRITGGAVETQYF. CDR3 sequence (DNA): TGTGCCAGCAGCAGGATAACAGGGGGCGCGGTGGAGACCCAGTACTTC. This chain uses TRBV7-2 with TRBJ2-5, with 9 positions matching TRBD1. Germline values: CDR1 SGHTA, CDR2 FQGNSA. V dropped 5 bases and J dropped 5; count of bases not matched to a gene: 12. This CDR3 region has 16 residues.

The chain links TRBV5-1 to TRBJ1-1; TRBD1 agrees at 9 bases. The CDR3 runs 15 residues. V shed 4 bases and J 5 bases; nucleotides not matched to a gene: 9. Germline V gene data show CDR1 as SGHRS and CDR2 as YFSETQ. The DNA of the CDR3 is TGCGCCAGCAGCCTTCCGGGACAGGGAGTAACTGAAGCTTTCTTT. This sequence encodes CASSLPGQGVTEAFF.

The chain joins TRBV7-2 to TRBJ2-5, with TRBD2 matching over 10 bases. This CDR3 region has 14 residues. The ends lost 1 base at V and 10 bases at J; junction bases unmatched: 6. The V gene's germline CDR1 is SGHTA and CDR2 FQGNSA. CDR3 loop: CASSLGLLAGNQYF. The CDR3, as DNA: TGTGCCAGCAGCTTAGGTTTACTAGCGGGGAACCAGTACTTC.

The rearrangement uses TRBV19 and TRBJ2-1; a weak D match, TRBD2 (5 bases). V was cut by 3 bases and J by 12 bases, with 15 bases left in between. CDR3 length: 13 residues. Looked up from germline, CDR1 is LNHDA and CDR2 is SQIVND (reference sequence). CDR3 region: CASSISGVPMQFF. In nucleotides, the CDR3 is TGTGCCAGTAGTATTTCCGGGGTTCCCATGCAGTTCTTC.

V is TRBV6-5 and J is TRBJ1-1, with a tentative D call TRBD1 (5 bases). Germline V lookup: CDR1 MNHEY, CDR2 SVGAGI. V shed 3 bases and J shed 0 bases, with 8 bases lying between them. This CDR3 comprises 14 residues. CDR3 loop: CASSYAGLNTEAFF. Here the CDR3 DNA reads TGTGCCAGCAGTTATGCGGGGCTGAACACTGAAGCTTTCTTT.

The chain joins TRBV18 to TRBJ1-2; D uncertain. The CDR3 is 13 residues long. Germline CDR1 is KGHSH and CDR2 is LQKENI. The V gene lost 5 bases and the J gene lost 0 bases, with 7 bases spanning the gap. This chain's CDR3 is CASSNQTNYGYTF. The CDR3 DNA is TGTGCCAGCTCAAACCAGACTAACTATGGCTACACCTTC.

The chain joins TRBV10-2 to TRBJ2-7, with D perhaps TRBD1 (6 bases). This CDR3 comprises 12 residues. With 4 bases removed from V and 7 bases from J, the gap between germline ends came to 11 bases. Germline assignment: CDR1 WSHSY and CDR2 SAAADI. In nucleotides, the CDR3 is TGCGCCAGCAGTGTAACAGGGCTTGAGCAGTACTTC. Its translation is CASSVTGLEQYF.

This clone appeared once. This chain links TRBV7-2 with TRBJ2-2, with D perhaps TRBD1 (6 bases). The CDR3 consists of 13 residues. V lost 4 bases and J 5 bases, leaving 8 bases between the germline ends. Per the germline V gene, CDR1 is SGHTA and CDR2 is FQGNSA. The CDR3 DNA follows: TGTGCCAGCAGCTCCCAGGGGACCGGGGAGCTGTTTTTT. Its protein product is CASSSQGTGELFF.

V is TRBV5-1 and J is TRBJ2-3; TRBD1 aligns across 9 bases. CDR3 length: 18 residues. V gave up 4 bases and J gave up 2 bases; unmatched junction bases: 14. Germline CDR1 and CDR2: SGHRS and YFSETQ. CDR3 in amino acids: CASSALLSTGGDTDTQYF. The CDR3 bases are TGCGCCAGCAGCGCGCTCCTATCGACAGGGGGAGACACAGATACGCAGTATTTT.

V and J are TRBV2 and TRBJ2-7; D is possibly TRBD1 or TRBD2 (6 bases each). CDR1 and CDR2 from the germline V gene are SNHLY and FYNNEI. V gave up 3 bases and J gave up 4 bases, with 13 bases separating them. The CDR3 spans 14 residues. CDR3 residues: CASSDGGLKYEQYF. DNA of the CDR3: TGTGCCAGCAGTGATGGGGGGCTAAAGTACGAGCAGTACTTC.

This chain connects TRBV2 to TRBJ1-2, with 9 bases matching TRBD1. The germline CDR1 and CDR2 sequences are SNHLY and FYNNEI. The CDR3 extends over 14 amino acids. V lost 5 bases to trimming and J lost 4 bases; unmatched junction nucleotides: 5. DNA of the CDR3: TGTGCCAGCAGTCTACAGACAGGGGGCTATGGCTACACCTTC. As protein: CASSLQTGGYGYTF.

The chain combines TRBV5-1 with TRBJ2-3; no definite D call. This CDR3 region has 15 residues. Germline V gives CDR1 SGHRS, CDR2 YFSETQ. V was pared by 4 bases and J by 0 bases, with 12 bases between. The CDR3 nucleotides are TGCGCCAGCAGCAGTCTAGGGCACAGCACAGATACGCAGTATTTT. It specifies CASSSLGHSTDTQYF. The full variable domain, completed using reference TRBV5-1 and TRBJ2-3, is KAGVTQTPRYLIKTRGQQVTLSCSPISGHRSVSWYQQTPGQGLQFLFEYFSETQRNKGNFPGRFSGRQFSNSRSEMNVSTLELGDSALYLCASSSLGHSTDTQYFGPGTRLTVL.

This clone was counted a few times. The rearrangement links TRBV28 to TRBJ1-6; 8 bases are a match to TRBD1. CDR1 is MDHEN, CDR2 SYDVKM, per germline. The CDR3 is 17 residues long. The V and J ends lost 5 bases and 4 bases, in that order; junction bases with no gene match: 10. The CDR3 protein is CASSPTSGQEYNSPLHF. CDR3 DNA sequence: TGTGCCAGCAGTCCGACCTCGGGACAGGAGTATAATTCACCCCTCCACTTT.

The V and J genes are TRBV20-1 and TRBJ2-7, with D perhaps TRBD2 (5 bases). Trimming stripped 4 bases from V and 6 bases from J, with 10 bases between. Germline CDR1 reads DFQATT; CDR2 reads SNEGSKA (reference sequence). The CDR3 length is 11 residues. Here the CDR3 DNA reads TGCAGTGCTACGCTAGCAGCCGAGCAGTACTTC. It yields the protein CSATLAAEQYF.

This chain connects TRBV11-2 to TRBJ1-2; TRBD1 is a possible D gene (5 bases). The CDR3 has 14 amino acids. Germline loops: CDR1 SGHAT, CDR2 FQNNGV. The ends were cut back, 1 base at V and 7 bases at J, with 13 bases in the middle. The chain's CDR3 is CASSLGQGQGGYTF. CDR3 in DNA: TGTGCCAGCAGCTTAGGGCAGGGCCAAGGTGGCTACACCTTC.

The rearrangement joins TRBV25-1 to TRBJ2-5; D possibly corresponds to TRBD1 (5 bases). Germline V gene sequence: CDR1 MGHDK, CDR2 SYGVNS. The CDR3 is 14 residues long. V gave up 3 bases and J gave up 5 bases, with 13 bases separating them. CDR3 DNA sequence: TGTGCCAGCAGTGATGGAAGGGGTGGGGAGACCCAGTACTTC. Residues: CASSDGRGGETQYF.

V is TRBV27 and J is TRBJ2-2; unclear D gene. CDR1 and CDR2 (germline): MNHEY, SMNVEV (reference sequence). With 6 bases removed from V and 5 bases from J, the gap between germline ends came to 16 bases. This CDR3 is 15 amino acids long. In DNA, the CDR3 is TGTGCCAGCAGCCGGACGGCGGTCGTTACCGGGGAGCTGTTTTTT. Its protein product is CASSRTAVVTGELFF.

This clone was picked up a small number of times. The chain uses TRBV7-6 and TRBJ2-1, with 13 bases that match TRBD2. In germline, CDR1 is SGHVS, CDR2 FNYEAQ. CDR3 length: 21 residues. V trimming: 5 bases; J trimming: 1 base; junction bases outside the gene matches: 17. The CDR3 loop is CASSPRPHTSGGARSYNEQFF. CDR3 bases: TGTGCCAGCAGCCCTCGGCCGCATACTAGCGGGGGGGCCCGGTCCTACAATGAGCAGTTCTTC.

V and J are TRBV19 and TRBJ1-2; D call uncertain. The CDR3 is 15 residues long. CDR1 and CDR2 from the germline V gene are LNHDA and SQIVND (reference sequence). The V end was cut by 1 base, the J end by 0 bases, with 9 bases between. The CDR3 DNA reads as TGTGCCAGTAGTATAGTTCGGATTCCTAACTATGGCTACACCTTC. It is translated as CASSIVRIPNYGYTF.

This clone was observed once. The chain's CDR3 is CAWSVPFGRLAGGPSEQYF. In DNA form, the CDR3 reads TGTGCCTGGAGTGTACCTTTCGGACGACTAGCGGGGGGCCCTTCCGAGCAGTACTTC. The J gene is TRBJ2-7, the V gene TRBV30; 13 bases align to TRBD2. The CDR3 spans 19 residues. V dropped 0 bases and J dropped 6; count of bases not matched to a gene: 17. CDR1 is GTSNPN and CDR2 is SVGIG in the germline V gene (reference sequence). Using reference TRBV30 and TRBJ2-7 for the parts outside the CDR3, the full variable domain is SQTIHQWPATLVQPVGSPLSLECTVEGTSNPNLYWYRQAAGRGLQLLFYSVGIGQISSEVPQNLSASRPQDRQFILSSKKLLLSDSGFYLCAWSVPFGRLAGGPSEQYFGPGTRLTVT.

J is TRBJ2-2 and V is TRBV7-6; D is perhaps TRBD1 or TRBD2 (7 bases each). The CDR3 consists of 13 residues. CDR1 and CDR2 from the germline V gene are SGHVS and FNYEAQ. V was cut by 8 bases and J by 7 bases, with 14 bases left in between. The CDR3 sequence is CASVPRGGGELFF. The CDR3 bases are TGTGCCAGCGTACCCAGGGGGGGCGGGGAGCTGTTTTTT.